This entry lists 19 T cell receptor beta chains sequenced from one sample in a study of CD8 T cells in ankylosing spondylitis. General study points: In ankylosing spondylitis blood, a motif of roughly eight highly homologous TCR beta variants appeared characteristic.

A single record per CDR3 protein comes from TCRdb applying MiXCR to the 5' RACE reads. The table shows about 540,000 distinct CDR3 sequences, with approximately 11% occurring only once. Their target antigens are unknown. The sequenced sample was blood, either unsorted or a sorted T cell fraction (not recorded which). The source of these receptors is a male donor with ankylosing spondylitis.

In this sample, this clonotype turned up many times. V gene TRBV5-1 combines with J gene TRBJ2-3; 7 nucleotides match TRBD2. This CDR3 region has 13 residues. Trimming took 5 bases from V and 4 from J; bases not matched to a gene: 4. Germline CDR1 is SGHRS and CDR2 is YFSETQ. Written as DNA, the CDR3 is TGCGCCAGCAGAGGCGGACTAGCAGATACGCAGTATTTT. This gives the protein CASRGGLADTQYF.

About this clonotype itself: Compared with germline, one end of the junction differs, possibly owing to a read error. V usage is TRBV5-1 and J usage is TRBJ2-5, with 7 bases matching TRBD2. The CDR3 runs 14 residues. Germline assignment: CDR1 SGHRS and CDR2 YFSETQ. The CDR3: CASRSLADQGTQYF. In DNA, the CDR3 is TGCGCCAGCCGCTCCCTAGCGGACCAAGGGACCCAGTACTTC.

This sequence joins TRBV5-1 and TRBJ1-3; D not certain. Trimming took off 2 bases at V and 0 bases at J, with 9 bases between the two ends. In germline, CDR1 is SGHRS, CDR2 YFSETQ. This CDR3 region has 15 residues. The CDR3 coding sequence is TGCGCCAGCAGCTTCGGACTCAACTCTGGAAACACCATATATTTT. Its translation is CASSFGLNSGNTIYF.

The V call is TRBV15, the J call TRBJ2-3; D unclear. This CDR3 region has 14 residues. Germline CDR1 is LNHNV and CDR2 is YYDKDF (reference sequence). Trimming cost V 0 bases and J 2 bases, with 6 bases left between them. The chain's CDR3 is CATSRDLYTDTQYF. For the CDR3, the DNA is TGTGCCACCAGCAGAGATCTGTACACAGATACGCAGTATTTT.

This clonotype was seen a handful of times. The chain recombines TRBV28 with TRBJ2-1; 10 nucleotides match TRBD1. CDR3 size: 15 residues. Germline V CDR1 and CDR2: MDHEN, SYDVKM. V trimming: 4 bases; J trimming: 9 bases; junction bases outside the gene matches: 9. The CDR3 reads CASSSPGQGMSEQFF. CDR3 nucleotide sequence: TGTGCCAGCAGTTCGCCGGGACAGGGGATGAGTGAGCAGTTCTTC.

V gene TRBV10-1 combines with J gene TRBJ2-3; D is undetermined. The CDR3 consists of 13 residues. Trimming removed 5 bases at V and 4 bases at J, with 10 bases between. Germline-derived CDR1 and CDR2 are WNHNN and SYGVQD (reference sequence). This CDR3 reads CASSFTNPDTQYF. CDR3 DNA: TGCGCCAGCAGTTTCACAAATCCAGATACGCAGTATTTT.

This clonotype has only a few counts. The CDR3 sequence is CASSLANRGEGKLFF. For the CDR3, the DNA is TGCGCCAGCAGCTTGGCCAATAGGGGTGAGGGAAAACTGTTTTTT. The chain links TRBV5-1 to TRBJ1-4; tentative D call: TRBD1 (5 bases). This CDR3 region has 15 residues. Germline CDR1 is SGHRS and CDR2 is YFSETQ. The V gene lost 0 bases and the J gene lost 10 bases, with 16 bases spanning the gap.

This clonotype occurred a few times. This chain uses TRBV7-9 with TRBJ2-1; D perhaps matches TRBD2 (5 bases). CDR3 length: 16 amino acids. Germline CDR1 reads SEHNR; CDR2 reads FQNEAQ (reference sequence). The V end lost 7 bases, the J end lost 0 bases, and 16 bases lay between the germline ends. CDR3 nucleotides: TGTGCCAGCACCTACGGAGGCGGTAGCTCCTACAATGAGCAGTTCTTC. Translating it yields CASTYGGGSSYNEQFF.

CDR3 region: CASSLGAGRDSPPEQYF. DNA of the CDR3: TGTGCCAGCAGCTTAGGAGCTGGGAGGGATTCTCCCCCCGAGCAGTACTTC. This rearrangement joins TRBV7-2 to TRBJ2-7, with 7 nucleotides matching TRBD2. J gave up 6 bases and V 1 base, and 15 bases lay outside the gene matches. The CDR3 spans 17 residues. Germline V gene sequence: CDR1 SGHTA, CDR2 FQGNSA. The whole variable domain, remainder taken from reference TRBV7-2 and TRBJ2-7, is GAGVSQSPSNKVTEKGKDVELRCDPISGHTALYWYRQSLGQGLEFLIYFQGNSAPDKSGLPSDRFSAERTGGSVSTLTIQRTQQEDSAVYLCASSLGAGRDSPPEQYFGPGTRLTVT.

This chain connects TRBV20-1 to TRBJ2-3, with D perhaps given as TRBD1 or TRBD2 (5 bases each). In germline, CDR1 is DFQATT, CDR2 SNEGSKA (reference sequence). Trimming stripped 2 bases from V and 4 bases from J, with 28 bases between. The CDR3 extends over 19 amino acids. The CDR3 spells CSARPYRDHLRSHPDTQYF. The CDR3 DNA is TGCAGTGCTAGACCGTACCGGGACCACCTGCGCTCCCATCCAGATACGCAGTATTTT.

In its sample, this clonotype was seen a few times. This chain links TRBV18 with TRBJ2-3; 7 bases fit TRBD1. Germline values: CDR1 KGHSH, CDR2 LQKENI. Trimming cost V 6 bases and J 3 bases; bases outside gene matches: 6. The CDR3 spans 14 residues. CDR3 sequence reads: CASSGTATTDTQYF. The CDR3 nucleotides are TGTGCCAGCTCCGGGACAGCAACTACAGATACGCAGTATTTT.

This chain joins TRBV7-2 and TRBJ1-4; D is unresolved. The CDR3 covers 17 residues. Germline V gives CDR1 SGHTA, CDR2 FQGNSA. V lost 1 base, J lost 1 base, and 13 bases lay in between. The DNA for the CDR3 is TGTGCCAGCAGCTTAGGCACCTTGGGAGGAACTAATGAAAAACTGTTTTTT. It is translated as CASSLGTLGGTNEKLFF.

A few counts support this clonotype. The chain links TRBV5-6 to TRBJ1-4, with TRBD1 matching over 8 bases. The CDR3 runs to 17 residues. V dropped 0 bases and J dropped 2; count of bases not matched to a gene: 6. The V gene's germline CDR1 is SGHDT and CDR2 YYEEEE. The CDR3 DNA is TGTGCCAGCAGCTTGGCGCAGGGGGCGAATACTAATGAAAAACTGTTTTTT. Protein: CASSLAQGANTNEKLFF.

This clonotype was counted between two and nine times. V gene TRBV7-9 combines with J gene TRBJ2-7; the D gene could be TRBD1 or TRBD2 (5 bases each). The CDR3 length is 14 residues. Germline CDR1 SEHNR, CDR2 FQNEAQ (reference sequence). V was cut by 3 bases and J by 7 bases, with 16 bases left in between. The CDR3 protein is CASSFDSQRGEQYF. DNA of the CDR3: TGTGCCAGCAGCTTCGACAGCCAGAGAGGGGAGCAGTACTTC.

The rearrangement joins TRBV20-1 to TRBJ2-3, with D hard to call. The CDR3 has 12 residues. The germline V gene has CDR1 DFQATT and CDR2 SNEGSKA (reference sequence). The V and J ends lost 4 bases and 7 bases respectively, with 12 bases between them. This CDR3 reads CSANPTSNTQYF. CDR3 coding DNA: TGCAGTGCTAACCCCACAAGCAATACGCAGTATTTT.

J is TRBJ2-3 and V is TRBV7-2; tentatively, D is TRBD1 (5 bases). Germline CDR1 and CDR2: SGHTA and FQGNSA. The CDR3 has 14 residues. Deletions cut 3 bases from V and 2 bases from J, with 9 bases between. CDR3 loop: CASSLGLITDTQYF. CDR3 DNA: TGTGCCAGCAGCTTGGGGCTCATCACAGATACGCAGTATTTT.

A few counts support this clonotype. The chain couples TRBV20-1 to TRBJ2-1; a weak D match, TRBD1 (5 bases). This CDR3 is 16 amino acids long. From germline, CDR1 is DFQATT and CDR2 SNEGSKA (reference sequence). Trimming removed 5 bases at V and 2 bases at J, with 19 bases between. CDR3 sequence reads: CSAPPASRGPYNEQFF. In nucleotides, the CDR3 is TGCAGTGCTCCCCCAGCATCTAGGGGTCCCTACAATGAGCAGTTCTTC.

V gene TRBV6-5 combines with J gene TRBJ1-6; 8 bases are shared with TRBD1. The CDR3 has 15 residues. CDR1 is MNHEY, CDR2 SVGAGI, per germline. V shed 4 bases and J 6 bases; nucleotides not matched to a gene: 5. The CDR3 coding sequence is TGTGCCAGCAGTTGGGGACAGGAATTTAATTCACCCCTCCACTTT. It is translated as CASSWGQEFNSPLHF.

The rearrangement links TRBV20-1 to TRBJ2-7, with 7 positions matching TRBD2. Germline CDR1 is DFQATT and CDR2 is SNEGSKA (reference sequence). The CDR3 runs to 14 residues. Losses at the gene ends were 5 bases for V and 1 base for J; bases not matched to a gene: 8. The chain's CDR3 is CSAPTWRESYEQYF. The CDR3 DNA follows: TGCAGTGCTCCTACTTGGCGGGAGTCCTACGAGCAGTACTTC.